Described below is a single T cell receptor beta chain sequence and its context. This entry belongs to a study of CD8+ T cells in alopecia areata. Documented treatment: oral pan-JAK inhibitor, 5-10 mg twice daily. It was from alopecia areata patients that lesional scalp punch biopsies and peripheral blood were collected. V trimming: 0 bases; J trimming: 1 base; junction bases outside the gene matches: 7. This CDR3 spans 17 amino acids. Germline assignment: CDR1 GTSNPN and CDR2 SVGIG (reference sequence). Sequencing relied on a cDNA template that was reverse transcribed from extracted RNA. Sequencing was performed with immunoSEQ multiplex PCR; in TCRdb, only in-frame clones are kept and a portion is missing. The sample has more than 150,000 clones, approximately 49% seen once.

This receptor was identified in a human donor with alopecia areata. This chain connects TRBV30 to TRBJ2-3, with 10 bases aligning to TRBD2. The material sequenced was CD8+ T cells sorted from blood, taken around week 54, from a patient treated with tofacitinib. CDR3 sequence: CAWSVRAGGPGTDTQYF. DNA for the CDR3: TGTGCCTGGAGTGTCCGAGCGGGGGGGCCGGGCACAGATACGCAGTATTTT.